This is a list of T cell receptor beta chains from one sample in a study of shared clonotypes between healthy human individuals. Repertoires were generated with immunoSEQ multiplex PCR, while TCRdb's copy carries only in-frame clones and drops some. The table has approximately 1,000,000 clones, 78% seen once; the top ten hold more than 0.45%. Sequencing was done on a sample of memory CD4+ T cells from PBMCs. These receptors all come from a man younger than 30 in good health. Some clones in this sample may be carry-over from other donors' samples. CDR3s include the opening cysteine and the closing phenylalanine or tryptophan. Each record gives: clone size, V gene, J gene, D gene, CDR3 protein, CDR3 DNA. A D gene is named only where the DNA matches it firmly. Some rows have no size entry. The others give once, few or many, or a class for an expanded clone.

clone size: .; V gene: TRBV29-1; J gene: TRBJ2-7; D gene: .; CDR3 protein: CSVSAAGDEQYF; CDR3 DNA: TGCAGCGTTTCGGCGGCCGGGGACGAGCAGTACTTC
clone size: .; V gene: TRBV5-1; J gene: TRBJ1-1; D gene: TRBD1; CDR3 protein: CASSSTGSSEAFF; CDR3 DNA: TGCGCCAGCAGCTCGACAGGGTCCTCTGAAGCTTTCTTT
clone size: .; V gene: TRBV6-5; J gene: TRBJ2-1; D gene: .; CDR3 protein: CASSYYGGSPNEQFF; CDR3 DNA: TGTGCCAGCAGTTACTACGGTGGCAGCCCCAATGAGCAGTTCTTC
clone size: .; V gene: TRBV7-9; J gene: TRBJ2-7; D gene: TRBD1; CDR3 protein: CASSFLGQRSSYEQYF; CDR3 DNA: TGTGCCAGCAGCTTTCTGGGACAGAGGAGCTCCTACGAGCAGTACTTC
clone size: few; V gene: TRBV10-3; J gene: TRBJ2-7; D gene: .; CDR3 protein: CAISETRQNQGEQYF; CDR3 DNA: TGTGCCATCAGTGAAACACGTCAGAACCAGGGTGAGCAGTACTTC
clone size: .; V gene: TRBV21-1; J gene: TRBJ1-2; D gene: .; CDR3 protein: CASSPQDRGPNGYTF; CDR3 DNA: TGTGCCAGCAGCCCGCAAGACAGGGGGCCTAATGGCTACACCTTC
clone size: .; V gene: TRBV30; J gene: TRBJ1-1; D gene: .; CDR3 protein: CAWSVRDTEAFF; CDR3 DNA: TGTGCCTGGAGTGTACGGGACACTGAAGCTTTCTTT
clone size: .; V gene: TRBV4-3; J gene: TRBJ2-3; D gene: .; CDR3 protein: CASSQEGTSTDTQYF; CDR3 DNA: TGCGCCAGCAGCCAAGAAGGGACTAGCACAGATACGCAGTATTTT
clone size: once; V gene: TRBV5-4; J gene: TRBJ1-3; D gene: .; CDR3 protein: CASSPPPGGSGNTIYF; CDR3 DNA: TGTGCCAGCAGCCCTCCCCCGGGGGGTTCTGGAAACACCATATATTTT
clone size: .; V gene: TRBV5-4; J gene: TRBJ2-3; D gene: .; CDR3 protein: CASSLTGYTDTQYF; CDR3 DNA: TGTGCCAGCAGCTTGACAGGGTACACAGATACGCAGTATTTT
clone size: .; V gene: TRBV12-2; J gene: TRBJ1-2; D gene: .; CDR3 protein: CASRFRGYTF; CDR3 DNA: TGTGCAAGTCGCTTTCGAGGCTACACCTTC
clone size: .; V gene: TRBV10-1; J gene: TRBJ1-4; D gene: TRBD1; CDR3 protein: CASSEGDSPEAAEKLFF; CDR3 DNA: TGCGCCAGCAGTGAGGGGGACAGTCCCGAAGCGGCTGAAAAACTGTTTTTT
clone size: once; V gene: TRBV6-1; J gene: TRBJ1-2; D gene: TRBD1; CDR3 protein: CASSEAGGQGAYGYTF; CDR3 DNA: TGTGCCAGCAGTGAAGCGGGGGGACAGGGGGCGTATGGCTACACCTTC
clone size: .; V gene: TRBV28; J gene: TRBJ2-7; D gene: TRBD2; CDR3 protein: CASSPPGGGPHYEQYF; CDR3 DNA: TGTGCCAGCAGCCCCCCCGGGGGGGGACCCCACTACGAGCAGTACTTC
clone size: once; V gene: TRBV4-3; J gene: TRBJ2-3; D gene: TRBD2; CDR3 protein: CASSQVGSGWAQDTQYF; CDR3 DNA: TGCGCCAGCAGCCAAGTAGGTAGCGGGTGGGCACAAGATACGCAGTATTTT